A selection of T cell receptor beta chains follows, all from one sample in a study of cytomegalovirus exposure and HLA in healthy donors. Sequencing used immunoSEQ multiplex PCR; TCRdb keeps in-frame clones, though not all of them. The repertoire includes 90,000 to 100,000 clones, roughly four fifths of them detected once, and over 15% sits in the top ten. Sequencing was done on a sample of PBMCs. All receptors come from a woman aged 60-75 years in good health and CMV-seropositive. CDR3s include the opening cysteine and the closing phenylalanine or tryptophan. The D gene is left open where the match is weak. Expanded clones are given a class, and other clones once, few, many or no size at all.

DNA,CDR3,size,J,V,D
TGTGCCAGCAGCCGACAGGGGGGTACTGAAGCTTTCTTT,CASSRQGGTEAFF,-,TRBJ1-1,TRBV11-1,TRBD1
TGTGCCAGCAGAGAACAGGGGACGGAAGGCTACACCTTC,CASREQGTEGYTF,-,TRBJ1-2,TRBV6-1,TRBD1
TGTGCCAGCAGCGGGAGTTCCCGCGAGCAGTACTTC,CASSGSSREQYF,-,TRBJ2-7,TRBV5-6,-
TGTGCCAGCAGTACCCTAAGTAGGGACAGAATGCTTAAAACTTTCTTT,CASSTLSRDRMLKTFF,-,TRBJ1-1,TRBV28,TRBD1
TGTGCCAGCAGCGGCTCCCGGGACAGAGGAAACAATGAGCAGTTCTTC,CASSGSRDRGNNEQFF,-,TRBJ2-1,TRBV7-9,TRBD1
TGTGCCAGCAGTGGAGGACTAGCGGGAATCTACAATGAGCAGTTCTTC,CASSGGLAGIYNEQFF,-,TRBJ2-1,TRBV2,TRBD2
TGTGCCAGCAGCCCCCCCCGGGCGGGGACTAGGTCGGCTGAGCAGTTCTTC,CASSPPRAGTRSAEQFF,-,TRBJ2-1,TRBV14,TRBD2
TGTGCCAGCACCCCCGGGGGTAGCAATGAGCAGTTCTTC,CASTPGGSNEQFF,-,TRBJ2-1,TRBV6-1,-
TGTGCTAGTGGTTACAGGGGCACTGAAGCTTTCTTT,CASGYRGTEAFF,-,TRBJ1-1,TRBV12-5,TRBD1
TGTGCCAGCACCTCCTGGGGGGAGTACAACTACGAGCAGTACTTC,CASTSWGEYNYEQYF,-,TRBJ2-7,TRBV7-2,-
TGTGCCAGTAGTTCCGGGACAGGGGGCTGGGGCAAAAACATTCAGTACTTC,CASSSGTGGWGKNIQYF,-,TRBJ2-4,TRBV19,TRBD1
TGCGCCAGCAGCCCCCGGTCTAGCGGGTTCCAAGAGACCCAGTACTTC,CASSPRSSGFQETQYF,-,TRBJ2-5,TRBV4-1,TRBD2
TGTGCCAGCAGCCCAGATTGGGGCCCCTACTATGGCTACACCTTC,CASSPDWGPYYGYTF,-,TRBJ1-2,TRBV7-2,-
TGCGCCAGCAGCCTGGGGGGGCGAGAGCAGTACTTC,CASSLGGREQYF,few,TRBJ2-7,TRBV5-1,-
TGTGCCAGCAGTTTATCTAGCGGGGGTTTTCCAGATACGCAGTATTTT,CASSLSSGGFPDTQYF,-,TRBJ2-3,TRBV27,TRBD2
TGTGCCAGCAGTTTATCCCCTGGGCTCCAAGAGACCCAGTACTTC,CASSLSPGLQETQYF,-,TRBJ2-5,TRBV5-6,-
TGTGCCAGCAGTGAAGCCGGGACAGGCGTCGACTATGGCTACACCTTC,CASSEAGTGVDYGYTF,-,TRBJ1-2,TRBV2,TRBD1
TGTGCCAGCAGTCCTCGACAGGGGGCATTCTCCGAGCAGTACTTC,CASSPRQGAFSEQYF,many,TRBJ2-7,TRBV6-5,TRBD1
TGTGCCTGGGGGCGCGCCTACGAGCAGTACTTC,CAWGRAYEQYF,-,TRBJ2-7,TRBV30,-
TGTGCCAGCAGCTCTAGCGGATACAATGAGCAGTTCTTC,CASSSSGYNEQFF,-,TRBJ2-1,TRBV9,TRBD2
TGTGCCAGTAGATCGACTAGCGGGGGTTACAATGAGCAGTTCTTC,CASRSTSGGYNEQFF,-,TRBJ2-1,TRBV19,TRBD2
TGTGCCAGCAGCCCACGGACTAGCGGAACTAGCACAGATACGCAGTATTTT,CASSPRTSGTSTDTQYF,-,TRBJ2-3,TRBV9,TRBD2
TGTGCCAGCAGCCAAGAGGGAGAGACCCAGTACTTC,CASSQEGETQYF,-,TRBJ2-5,TRBV27,-
TGTGCCAGCAGCTTGGGCGGGAGCATCTACGAGCAGTACTTC,CASSLGGSIYEQYF,-,TRBJ2-7,TRBV5-4,TRBD2
TGTGCCAGCAGCGCTCGGGTTTCTGGGGCCAACGTCCTGACTTTC,CASSARVSGANVLTF,-,TRBJ2-6,TRBV5-4,-
TGCGCCAGCAGCCAAGATTTCAGGGTGAATCGGGAGCAGTACTTC,CASSQDFRVNREQYF,-,TRBJ2-7,TRBV4-1,-
TGTGCCAGCACCGCGGGGTCAGGGGGCAGGTACACTGAAGCTTTCTTT,CASTAGSGGRYTEAFF,-,TRBJ1-1,TRBV28,TRBD1
TGCAGCGTTGTCGCAGGGCTATCCTACGAGCAGTACTTC,CSVVAGLSYEQYF,-,TRBJ2-7,TRBV29-1,-
TGTGCGGGGCACGGCTACACCTTC,CAGHGYTF,few,TRBJ1-2,TRBV6-1,-
TGCGCCAGCAGTGAGCGGACACCTAGGAATTCACCCCTCCACTTT,CASSERTPRNSPLHF,-,TRBJ1-6,TRBV10-2,-
TGTGCCAGCAGTGGACAGACGAACAATGAAAAACTGTTTTTT,CASSGQTNNEKLFF,few,TRBJ1-4,TRBV6-1,-